This T cell receptor (beta chain) was captured by sequencing in a study of Graves' ophthalmopathy and Graves' hyperthyroidism. Study-level findings and limits: Blood repertoires reportedly contained most expanded thyroid clonotypes above 0.001 frequency.

The TCR beta CDR3 regions underwent amplification from RNA transcripts. The workflow started with a first-round RT-PCR run with HTBI primers and then moved on to a second-round multiplex PCR. TCRdb called the multiplex PCR reads again in MiXCR, with one record for every CDR3 protein. Altogether over 150,000 distinct CDR3 sequences are present, roughly 37% being singletons, with the ten largest covering roughly 5.8%. Clinical symptoms, serum thyroxine, TRAb, thyroid ultrasound and orbital computed tomography formed the basis of diagnosis. A remark on this clonotype: Its antigen remains unidentified.

From germline, CDR1 is MNHNS and CDR2 SASEGT. The V gene end was trimmed by 1 base and the J gene end by 2 bases; junction bases not matched to a gene: 12. The CDR3 spans 18 residues. The chain links TRBV6-1 to TRBJ2-7, with 9 bases matching TRBD2. Sample: peripheral blood. The receptor comes from a middle-aged woman with Graves' ophthalmopathy. The CDR3 loop reads CASSEVPPGTSRPYEQYF. CDR3 nucleotides: TGTGCCAGCAGTGAAGTACCGCCAGGGACTAGCAGACCCTACGAGCAGTACTTC.